The clone carrying this T cell receptor beta chain was counted once. Its target is not known. The data are from a study of type 1 regulatory T cells. Study background: T-allo10 is an in vitro-generated, Tr1-enriched CD4 T cell product specific for alloantigen.

The graft donor-derived T-allo10 cells reportedly recognize host alloantigens, are anergic, and suppress alloantigen-specifically. Each CDR3 protein is one row after TCRdb ran MiXCR on the reads. The sample records about 24,000 distinct CDR3 sequences, around 70% being singletons. Material for sequencing was cultured T cells, either the whole culture or a sorted T cell fraction (not recorded which). As for subset: Tr1-enriched cell product generated in vitro against host alloantigens. The TCR comes from a human donor in good health.

The CDR3 sequence is CASSLRGYNSPLHF. The CDR3, as DNA: TGCGCCAGCAGCTTGAGGGGATATAATTCACCCCTCCACTTT. V is TRBV5-1 and J is TRBJ1-6, with D perhaps TRBD1 (5 bases). Germline-derived CDR1 and CDR2 are SGHRS and YFSETQ. V lost 1 base to trimming and J lost 4 bases, with 6 bases between them. The CDR3 loop spans 14 amino acids.